The clone carrying this T cell receptor beta chain has ten or more counts. From germline, CDR1 is MDHEN and CDR2 SYDVKM. The CDR3 runs to 17 residues. V shed 3 bases, J shed 4 bases, and the junction held 10 bases outside the gene matches. The data derive from a study of prognosis after radiotherapy for stage I lung cancer. About the study: Concurrent therapy with stereotactic body radiotherapy was received by no patient.

Genomic DNA provided the template from which TCR beta CDR3 was amplified by two-round multiplex PCR. It was primers specific to each TRBV and TRBJ gene that first-round PCR used. TCRdb recomputed calls from the multiplex PCR reads with MiXCR, one row per CDR3 protein. Of 25,000 to 30,000 distinct CDR3 sequences detected, around 29% appear once; the ten largest clones hold around 10%. This receptor was obtained from a donor over 45 with non-small cell lung cancer. This chain connects TRBV28 to TRBJ2-1, with 9 bases fitting TRBD2. This material consisted of PBMCs, taken before or after stereotactic body radiation therapy (not recorded which). The CDR3 loop is CASSFWRGGRLYNEQFF. Written as DNA, the CDR3 is TGTGCCAGCAGTTTTTGGCGGGGGGGACGCCTTTACAATGAGCAGTTCTTC.